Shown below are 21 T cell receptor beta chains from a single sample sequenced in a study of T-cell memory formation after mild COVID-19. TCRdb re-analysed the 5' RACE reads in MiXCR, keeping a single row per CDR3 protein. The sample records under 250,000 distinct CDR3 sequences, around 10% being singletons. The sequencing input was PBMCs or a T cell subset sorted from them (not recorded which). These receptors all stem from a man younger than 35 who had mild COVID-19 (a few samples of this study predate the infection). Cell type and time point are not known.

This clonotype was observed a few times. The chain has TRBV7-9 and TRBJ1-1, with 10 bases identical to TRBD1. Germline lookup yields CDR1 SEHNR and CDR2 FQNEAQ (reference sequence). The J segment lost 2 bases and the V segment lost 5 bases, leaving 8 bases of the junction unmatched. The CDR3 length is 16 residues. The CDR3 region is CASSPRQGAGNTEAFF. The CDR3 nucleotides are TGTGCCAGCAGCCCCCGACAGGGGGCGGGAAACACTGAAGCTTTCTTT.

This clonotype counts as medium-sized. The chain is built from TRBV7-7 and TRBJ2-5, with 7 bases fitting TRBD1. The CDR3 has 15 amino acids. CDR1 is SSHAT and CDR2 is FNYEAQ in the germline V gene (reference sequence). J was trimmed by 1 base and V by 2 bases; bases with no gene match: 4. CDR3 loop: CASSLNRGPQETQYF. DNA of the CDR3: TGTGCCAGCAGCTTAAATAGGGGGCCCCAAGAGACCCAGTACTTC.

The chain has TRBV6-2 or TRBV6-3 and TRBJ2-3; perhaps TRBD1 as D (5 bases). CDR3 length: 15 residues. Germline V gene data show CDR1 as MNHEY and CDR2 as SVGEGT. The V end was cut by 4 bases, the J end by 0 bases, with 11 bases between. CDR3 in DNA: TGTGCCAGCAGTTTGGAAGGGGTAAGCACAGATACGCAGTATTTT. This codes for CASSLEGVSTDTQYF.

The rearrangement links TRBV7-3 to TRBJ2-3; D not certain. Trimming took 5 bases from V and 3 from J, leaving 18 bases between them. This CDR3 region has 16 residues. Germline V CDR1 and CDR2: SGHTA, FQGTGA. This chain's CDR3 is CASSPRGGPETDTQYF. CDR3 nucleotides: TGTGCCAGCAGCCCCAGAGGCGGACCGGAGACAGATACGCAGTATTTT. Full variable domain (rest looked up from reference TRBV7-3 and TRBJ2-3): GAGVSQTPSNKVTEKGKYVELRCDPISGHTALYWYRQSLGQGPEFLIYFQGTGAADDSGLPNDRFFAVRPEGSVSTLKIQRTERGDSAVYLCASSPRGGPETDTQYFGPGTRLTVL.

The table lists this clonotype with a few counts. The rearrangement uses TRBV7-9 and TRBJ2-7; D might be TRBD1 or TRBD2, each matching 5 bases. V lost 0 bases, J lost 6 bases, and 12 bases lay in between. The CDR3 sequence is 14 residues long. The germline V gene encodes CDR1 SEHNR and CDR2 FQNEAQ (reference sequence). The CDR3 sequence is CASSLAGTPFEQYF. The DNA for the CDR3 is TGTGCCAGCAGCTTAGCGGGGACCCCCTTCGAGCAGTACTTC.

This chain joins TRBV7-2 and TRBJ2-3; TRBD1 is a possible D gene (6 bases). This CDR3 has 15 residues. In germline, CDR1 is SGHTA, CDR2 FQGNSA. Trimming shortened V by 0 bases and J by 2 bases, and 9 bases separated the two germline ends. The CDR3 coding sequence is TGTGCCAGCAGCTTAGCTGGGGGCGACACAGATACGCAGTATTTT. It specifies CASSLAGGDTDTQYF.

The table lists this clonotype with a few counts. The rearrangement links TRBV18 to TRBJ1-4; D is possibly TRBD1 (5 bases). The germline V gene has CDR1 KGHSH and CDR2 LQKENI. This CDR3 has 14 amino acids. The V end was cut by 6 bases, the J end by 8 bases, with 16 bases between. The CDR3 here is CASSPGAGREKLFF. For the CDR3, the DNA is TGTGCCAGCTCGCCCGGGGCAGGGAGAGAAAAACTGTTTTTT.

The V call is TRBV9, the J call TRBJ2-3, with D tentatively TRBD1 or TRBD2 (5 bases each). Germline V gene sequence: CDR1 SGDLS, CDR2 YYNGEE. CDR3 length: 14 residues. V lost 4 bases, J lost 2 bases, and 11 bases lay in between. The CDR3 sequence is CASSIRDHTDTQYF. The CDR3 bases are TGTGCCAGCAGCATCCGGGACCACACAGATACGCAGTATTTT.

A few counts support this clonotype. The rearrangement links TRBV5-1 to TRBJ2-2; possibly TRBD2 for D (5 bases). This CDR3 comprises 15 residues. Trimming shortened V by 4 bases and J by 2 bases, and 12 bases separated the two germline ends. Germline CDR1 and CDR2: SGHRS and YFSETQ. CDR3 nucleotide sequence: TGCGCCAGCAGCCCTACTGCGGGTAACACCGGGGAGCTGTTTTTT. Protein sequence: CASSPTAGNTGELFF.

The CDR3 protein is CASSQAGQGPTYEQYF. The CDR3 nucleotides are TGCGCCAGCAGCCAAGCGGGACAGGGCCCCACCTACGAGCAGTACTTC. The gene calls are TRBV4-1 and TRBJ2-7; TRBD1 matches at 9 bases. Germline trimming cut 1 base from V and 2 bases from J; bases unmatched to any gene: 6. Germline CDR1 MGHRA, CDR2 YSYEKL. The CDR3 totals 16 residues.

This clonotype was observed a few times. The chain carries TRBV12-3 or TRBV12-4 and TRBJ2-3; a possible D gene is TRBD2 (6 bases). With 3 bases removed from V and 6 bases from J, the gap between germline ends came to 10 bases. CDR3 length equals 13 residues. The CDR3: CASSLSSVDTQYF. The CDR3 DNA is TGTGCCAGCAGTTTGTCTAGCGTGGATACGCAGTATTTT.

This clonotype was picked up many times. CDR3: CAIREDRSTPYEQYF. DNA for the CDR3: TGTGCCATCAGGGAGGACCGCTCTACTCCCTACGAGCAGTACTTC. The genes are TRBV10-3 and TRBJ2-7, with D perhaps TRBD2 (5 bases). The V end was cut by 6 bases, the J end by 2 bases, with 17 bases between. Germline V gene lookup returns CDR1 ENHRY and CDR2 SYGVKD. The CDR3 spans 15 residues.

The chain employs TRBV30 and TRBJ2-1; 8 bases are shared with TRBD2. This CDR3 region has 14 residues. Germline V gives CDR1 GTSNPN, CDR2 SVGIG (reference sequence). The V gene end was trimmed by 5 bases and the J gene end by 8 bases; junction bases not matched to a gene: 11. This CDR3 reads CAWEVGLAGHEQFF. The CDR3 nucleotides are TGTGCCTGGGAGGTCGGACTAGCAGGGCATGAGCAGTTCTTC. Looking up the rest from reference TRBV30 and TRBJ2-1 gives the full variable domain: SQTIHQWPATLVQPVGSPLSLECTVEGTSNPNLYWYRQAAGRGLQLLFYSVGIGQISSEVPQNLSASRPQDRQFILSSKKLLLSDSGFYLCAWEVGLAGHEQFFGPGTRLTVL.

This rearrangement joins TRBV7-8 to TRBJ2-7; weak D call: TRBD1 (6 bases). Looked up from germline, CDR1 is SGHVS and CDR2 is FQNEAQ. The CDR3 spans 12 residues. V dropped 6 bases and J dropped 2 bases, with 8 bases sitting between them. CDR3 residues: CASSRTAYEQYF. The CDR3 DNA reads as TGTGCCAGCAGTAGGACAGCCTACGAGCAGTACTTC.

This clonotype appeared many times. The CDR3, as DNA: TGTGCCAGCAGCCCTGGGGGTGGTGAAGCTTTCTTT. Translation: CASSPGGGEAFF. This sequence joins TRBV12-3 or TRBV12-4 and TRBJ1-1; perhaps TRBD1 as D (5 bases). With 6 bases removed from V and 7 bases from J, the gap between germline ends came to 12 bases. This CDR3 has 12 residues.

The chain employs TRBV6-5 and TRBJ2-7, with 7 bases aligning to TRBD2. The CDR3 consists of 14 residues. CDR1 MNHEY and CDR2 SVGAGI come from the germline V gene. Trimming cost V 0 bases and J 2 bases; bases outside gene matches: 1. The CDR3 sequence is CASSYSAGPYEQYV. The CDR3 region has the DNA TGTGCCAGCAGTTACTCAGCGGGGCCCTACGAGCAGTACGTC.

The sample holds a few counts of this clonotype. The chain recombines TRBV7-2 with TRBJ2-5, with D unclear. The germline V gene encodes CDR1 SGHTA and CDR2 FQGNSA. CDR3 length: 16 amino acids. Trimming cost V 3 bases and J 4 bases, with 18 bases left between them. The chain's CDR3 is CASSFASAAVGETQYF. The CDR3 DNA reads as TGTGCCAGCAGCTTCGCGTCGGCTGCCGTGGGAGAGACCCAGTACTTC.

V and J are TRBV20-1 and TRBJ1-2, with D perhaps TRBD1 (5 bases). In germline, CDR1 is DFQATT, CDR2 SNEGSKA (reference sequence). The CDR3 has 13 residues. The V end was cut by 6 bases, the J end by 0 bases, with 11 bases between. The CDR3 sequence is CSAQGGSNYGYTF. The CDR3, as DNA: TGCAGTGCGCAGGGAGGTTCTAACTATGGCTACACCTTC.

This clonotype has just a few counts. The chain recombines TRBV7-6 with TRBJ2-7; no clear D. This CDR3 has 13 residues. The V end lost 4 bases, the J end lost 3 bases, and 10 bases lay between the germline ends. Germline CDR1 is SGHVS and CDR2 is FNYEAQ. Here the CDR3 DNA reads TGTGCCAGCAGCTCCACAGTTTTCTACGAGCAGTACTTC. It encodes CASSSTVFYEQYF.

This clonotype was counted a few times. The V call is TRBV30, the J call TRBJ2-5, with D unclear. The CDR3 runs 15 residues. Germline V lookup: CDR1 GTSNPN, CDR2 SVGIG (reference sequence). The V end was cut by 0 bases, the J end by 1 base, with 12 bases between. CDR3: CAWSVSTTPQETQYF. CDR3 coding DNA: TGTGCCTGGAGTGTATCAACTACACCCCAAGAGACCCAGTACTTC.

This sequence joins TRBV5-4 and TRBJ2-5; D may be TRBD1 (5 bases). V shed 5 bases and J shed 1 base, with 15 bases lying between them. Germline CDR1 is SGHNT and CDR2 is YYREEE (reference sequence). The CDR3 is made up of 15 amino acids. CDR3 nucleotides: TGTGCCAGCAGAATTCAGGGAAGCCTCCAAGAGACCCAGTACTTC. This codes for CASRIQGSLQETQYF.